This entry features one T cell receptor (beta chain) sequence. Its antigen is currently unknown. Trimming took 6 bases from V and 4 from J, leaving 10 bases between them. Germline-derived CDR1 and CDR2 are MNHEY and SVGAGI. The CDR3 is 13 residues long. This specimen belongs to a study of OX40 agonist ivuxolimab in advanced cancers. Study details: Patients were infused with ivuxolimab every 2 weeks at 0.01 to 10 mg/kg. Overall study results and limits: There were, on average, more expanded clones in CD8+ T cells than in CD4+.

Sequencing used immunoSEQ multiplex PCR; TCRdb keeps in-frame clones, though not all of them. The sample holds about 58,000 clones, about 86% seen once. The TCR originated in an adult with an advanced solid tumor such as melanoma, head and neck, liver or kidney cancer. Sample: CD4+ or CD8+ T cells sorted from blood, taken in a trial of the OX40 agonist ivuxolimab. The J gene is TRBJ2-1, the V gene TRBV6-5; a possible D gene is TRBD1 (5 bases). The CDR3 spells CASRKGYYNEQFF. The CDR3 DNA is TGTGCCAGCAGAAAGGGGTATTACAATGAGCAGTTCTTC.